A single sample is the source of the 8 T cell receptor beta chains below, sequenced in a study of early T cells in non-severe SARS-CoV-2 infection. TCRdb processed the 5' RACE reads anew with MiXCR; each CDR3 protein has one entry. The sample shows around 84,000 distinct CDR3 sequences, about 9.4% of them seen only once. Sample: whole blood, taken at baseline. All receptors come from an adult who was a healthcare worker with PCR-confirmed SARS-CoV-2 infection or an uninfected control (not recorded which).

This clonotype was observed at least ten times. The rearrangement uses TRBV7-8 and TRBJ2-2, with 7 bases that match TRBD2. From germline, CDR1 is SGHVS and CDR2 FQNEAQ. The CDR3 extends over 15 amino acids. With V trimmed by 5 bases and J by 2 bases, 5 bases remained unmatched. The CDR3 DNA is TGTGCCAGCAGCCGATCGGGGGGTAACACCGGGGAGCTGTTTTTT. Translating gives CASSRSGGNTGELFF.

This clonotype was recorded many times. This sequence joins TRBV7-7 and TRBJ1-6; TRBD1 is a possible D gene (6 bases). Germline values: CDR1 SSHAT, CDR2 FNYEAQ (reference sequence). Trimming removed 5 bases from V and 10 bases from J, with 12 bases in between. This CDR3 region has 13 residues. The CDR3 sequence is CASSLDSESPLHF. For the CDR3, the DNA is TGTGCCAGCAGCCTGGACAGTGAATCACCCCTCCACTTT.

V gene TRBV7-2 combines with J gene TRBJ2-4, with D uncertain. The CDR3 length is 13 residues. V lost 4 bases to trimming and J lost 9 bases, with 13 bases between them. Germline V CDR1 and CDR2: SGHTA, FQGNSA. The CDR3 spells CASSSPTLGIQYF. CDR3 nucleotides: TGTGCCAGCAGCTCCCCCACGTTAGGCATTCAGTACTTC.

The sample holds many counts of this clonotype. The CDR3 reads CASSLPGASYEQYF. Here the CDR3 DNA reads TGTGCCAGCAGTTTACCGGGGGCGTCCTACGAGCAGTACTTC. V usage is TRBV28 and J usage is TRBJ2-7; D may correspond to TRBD1 or TRBD2 (6 bases each). The CDR3 is 14 residues long. The V end lost 2 bases, the J end lost 1 base, and 9 bases lay between the germline ends. Germline-derived CDR1 and CDR2 are MDHEN and SYDVKM.

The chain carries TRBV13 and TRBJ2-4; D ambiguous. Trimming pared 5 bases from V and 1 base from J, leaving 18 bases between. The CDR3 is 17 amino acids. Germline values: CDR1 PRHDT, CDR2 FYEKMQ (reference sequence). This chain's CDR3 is CASSPPVDRVAKNIQYF. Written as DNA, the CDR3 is TGTGCCAGCAGCCCCCCTGTCGACCGAGTGGCCAAAAACATTCAGTACTTC.

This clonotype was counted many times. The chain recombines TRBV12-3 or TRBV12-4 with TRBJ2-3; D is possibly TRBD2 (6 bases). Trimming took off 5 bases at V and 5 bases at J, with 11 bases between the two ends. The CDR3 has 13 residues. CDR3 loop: CASSPGRRDTQYF. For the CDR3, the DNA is TGTGCCAGCAGTCCCGGGAGACGAGATACGCAGTATTTT.

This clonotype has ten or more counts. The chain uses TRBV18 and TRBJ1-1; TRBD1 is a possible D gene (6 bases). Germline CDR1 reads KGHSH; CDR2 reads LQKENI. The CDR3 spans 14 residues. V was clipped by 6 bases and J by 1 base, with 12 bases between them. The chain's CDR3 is CASSPVQGNTEAFF. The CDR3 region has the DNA TGTGCCAGCTCCCCAGTACAGGGGAACACTGAAGCTTTCTTT.

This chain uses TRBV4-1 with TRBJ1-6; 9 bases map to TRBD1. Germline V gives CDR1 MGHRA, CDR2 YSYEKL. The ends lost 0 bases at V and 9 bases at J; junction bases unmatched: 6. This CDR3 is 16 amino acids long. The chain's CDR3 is CASSQDRRTGVSPLHF. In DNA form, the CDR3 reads TGCGCCAGCAGCCAAGATCGCAGGACAGGGGTTTCACCCCTCCACTTT.